Shown below are 21 T cell receptor beta chains from a single sample sequenced in a study of T cells in women clearing cervical HPV infection. TCRdb's table, derived via immunoSEQ multiplex PCR, lists solely in-frame clones and lacks some. This listing includes approximately 15,000 clones. Sequencing used blood buffy coat. The receptors come from a woman aged 18-70 years with a cervical HPV16 infection that either progressed to CIN3+ or cleared (not recorded which).

Concerning this clone itself: The read halts 3 residues ahead of the CDR3 end, with the missing end drawn from the germline J gene. The chain employs TRBV29-1 and TRBJ2-7; 7 bases are shared with TRBD1. This CDR3 comprises 15 residues. Germline V gene sequence: CDR1 SQVTM, CDR2 ANQGSEA. With 5 bases clipped from V and 1 base from J, the junction kept 11 bases outside the gene matches. This CDR3 reads CSVPSPGTASYEQYF. The CDR3 DNA, read in part, is TGCAGCGTTCCTAGCCCCGGGACAGCTTCCTACGAG.

As to this clone: The read ends 3 residues early relative to the CDR3; the germline J gene fills the gap. This sequence joins TRBV7-2 and TRBJ2-1; TRBD1 is a possible D gene (7 bases). The V gene lost 3 bases and the J gene lost 5 bases, with 14 bases spanning the gap. This CDR3 has 15 amino acids. Germline CDR1 is SGHTA and CDR2 is FQGNSA. The CDR3 sequence: CASSFRTGGNNEQFF. CDR3 bases read: TGTGCCAGCAGCTTCAGGACAGGCGGGAACAATGAG.

CDR3 loop: CASSSIRGEQYF. CDR3 bases read: TGTGCCAGCAGCTCGATCCGAGGCGAG. The chain is built from TRBV7-9 and TRBJ2-7; D call uncertain. The read finishes 3 residues shy of the CDR3 end, and the germline J gene is used to complete it. V was cut by 4 bases and J by 6 bases, with 10 bases left in between. Germline CDR1 is SEHNR and CDR2 is FQNEAQ (reference sequence). The CDR3 totals 12 residues.

To note about this clone: The DNA ends 3 residues before the CDR3 does, and the rest of the CDR3 is filled in from the germline J gene. The chain combines TRBV11-2 with TRBJ2-3, with TRBD1 matching over 7 bases. This CDR3 has 15 amino acids. CDR1 is SGHAT and CDR2 is FQNNGV in the germline V gene. J lost 3 bases, V lost 1 base, and 4 bases had no gene match. CDR3 protein: CASSLVGGITDTQYF. CDR3 DNA (partial): TGTGCCAGCAGCTTAGTAGGGGGCATTACAGATACG.

Of note for this clone: The CDR3 end is not reached by the read, which stops 3 residues before it; the germline J gene fills it in. The V call is TRBV5-1, the J call TRBJ1-6; D is perhaps TRBD1 (5 bases). From germline, CDR1 is SGHRS and CDR2 YFSETQ. V was clipped by 6 bases and J by 7 bases, with 14 bases between them. The CDR3 runs to 14 residues. Partial CDR3 DNA: TGCGCCAGCACCGCCACCGGACACAATTCACCC. It is translated as CASTATGHNSP. The entire CDR3 is CASTATGHNSPLHF.

Turning to this clone: The read ends 3 residues early relative to the CDR3; the germline J gene fills the gap. The chain has TRBV19 and TRBJ1-2, with D possibly TRBD1 on 5 matching bases. Germline CDR1 and CDR2: LNHDA and SQIVND (reference sequence). V was pared by 3 bases and J by 6 bases, with 11 bases between. The CDR3 is 13 residues long. The CDR3 region is CASSMRGGDGYTF. Incomplete CDR3 DNA: TGTGCCAGTAGTATGAGGGGAGGGGATGGC.

Regarding this clone: Sequencing ends 3 residues short of the CDR3 end; the germline J gene provides the rest. The chain has TRBV5-5 and TRBJ1-2, with D maybe TRBD1 (5 bases). The CDR3 has 14 amino acids. Trimming stripped 0 bases from V and 6 bases from J, with 12 bases between. Germline V CDR1 and CDR2: SGHKS, YYEKEE (reference sequence). This chain's CDR3 is CASSLVSGINGYTF. Incomplete CDR3 DNA: TGTGCCAGCAGCTTGGTGTCAGGGATAAATGGC.

About this clone: The DNA ends 3 residues before the CDR3 does, and the rest of the CDR3 is filled in from the germline J gene. The genes are TRBV19 and TRBJ2-3; D is possibly TRBD2 (7 bases). V shed 3 bases and J shed 0 bases, with 16 bases lying between them. This CDR3 comprises 17 residues. Looked up from germline, CDR1 is LNHDA and CDR2 is SQIVND (reference sequence). CDR3 region: CASSISGGPSSTDTQYF. Incomplete CDR3 DNA: TGTGCCAGTAGTATTTCGGGGGGCCCCTCTAGCACAGATACG.

Comment on this clone: The read gets to within 3 residues of the CDR3 end, and the germline J gene fills in the rest. The V and J genes are TRBV28 and TRBJ1-2; D possibly corresponds to TRBD1 (6 bases). CDR1 MDHEN and CDR2 SYDVKM come from the germline V gene. This CDR3 is built from 13 residues. The ends were cut back, 7 bases at V and 5 bases at J, with 14 bases in the middle. The sequenced part of the CDR3 DNA is TGTGCCAGCACCGTTGGGGGCTCTTATGGC. Protein: CASTVGGSYG. The full-length CDR3 reads as CASTVGGSYGYTF.

As for this clone: The CDR3 end is not reached by the read, which stops 3 residues before it; the germline J gene fills it in. V usage is TRBV19 and J usage is TRBJ2-2; the D is unclear. Trimming removed 6 bases at V and 2 bases at J, with 13 bases between. Germline V lookup: CDR1 LNHDA, CDR2 SQIVND (reference sequence). This CDR3 is 15 amino acids long. The sequenced CDR3 bases are TGTGCCAGTAGGTTGATACAGCAAAACACCGGGGAG. Translating gives CASRLIQQNTGE. In full, the CDR3 reads CASRLIQQNTGELFF.

Remarks on this clone: The read stops 3 residues short of the end of the CDR3; the missing end is completed from the germline J gene. V is TRBV13 and J is TRBJ1-2; D remains unclear. There are 14 residues in the CDR3. CDR1 is PRHDT and CDR2 is FYEKMQ in the germline V gene (reference sequence). V shed 0 bases and J shed 4 bases, with 9 bases lying between them. The CDR3 DNA, read in part, is TGTGCCAGCAGCTTAGGTAGATCCGCCTATGGC. Residues: CASSLGRSAYG. The entire CDR3 protein reads CASSLGRSAYGYTF.

Comment on this clone: The sequenced fragment ends 3 residues before the CDR3 boundary, so the rest is inferred from the germline J gene. This chain connects TRBV2 to TRBJ2-2, with 8 nucleotides matching TRBD1. CDR3 length: 14 residues. Germline assignment: CDR1 SNHLY and CDR2 FYNNEI. V lost 5 bases to trimming and J lost 7 bases; unmatched junction nucleotides: 6. The covered CDR3 bases are TGTGCCAGCAGTCTGACAGGGGCCGGCGGGGAG. This encodes CASSLTGAGGE. The whole CDR3 is CASSLTGAGGELFF.

Notes on this clone: The missing CDR3 end, 3 residues past where the read stops, is filled in from the germline J gene. This rearrangement joins TRBV19 to TRBJ2-7, with TRBD1 identical over 8 bases. CDR1 is LNHDA, CDR2 SQIVND, per germline (reference sequence). The CDR3 is 14 amino acids. Trimming removed 4 bases from V and 0 bases from J; junction bases left unmatched: 2. CDR3 sequence reads: CASSTQGVSYEQYF. The CDR3 DNA, read in part, is TGTGCCAGTAGTACACAGGGGGTCTCCTACGAG.

In the case of this clone: The read is 3 residues too short to cover the CDR3 end, so that end is filled in from the germline J gene. The chain couples TRBV9 to TRBJ1-3, with D uncertain. The CDR3 covers 15 residues. Germline assignment: CDR1 SGDLS and CDR2 YYNGEE. V dropped 4 bases and J dropped 4 bases, with 15 bases sitting between them. This CDR3 is CASSLDSLDGNTIYF. The CDR3 bases that were read are TGTGCCAGCAGCCTGGACTCTTTGGACGGAAACACC.

The CDR3 here is CASSVVDSPSNYGYTF. Partial CDR3 DNA: TGTGCCAGCAGCGTAGTCGACAGCCCGTCTAACTATGGC. This sequence joins TRBV9 and TRBJ1-2, with D possibly TRBD1 on 5 matching bases. The observed sequence ends 3 residues before the CDR3 terminus, with the missing tail filled in from the germline J gene. Germline V gene lookup returns CDR1 SGDLS and CDR2 YYNGEE. The germline V and J ends were trimmed by 0 bases and 0 bases, with 12 bases remaining between them. The CDR3 sequence is 16 residues long.

Details on this clone: Read data end 3 residues before the CDR3 end; the end is taken from the germline J gene. The chain joins TRBV5-1 to TRBJ1-1; 9 bases are shared with TRBD1. The CDR3 is 15 amino acids. The V and J ends lost 0 bases and 6 bases, in that order; junction bases with no gene match: 6. The germline CDR1 and CDR2 sequences are SGHRS and YFSETQ. The sequenced part of the CDR3 DNA is TGCGCCAGCAGCTTGGATGGGGGACAGGGATCTGAA. Encoded protein: CASSLDGGQGSE. The complete CDR3 sequence is CASSLDGGQGSEAFF.

Of note for this clone: The read falls 3 residues short of the CDR3 end, and the missing part is taken from the germline J gene. The chain employs TRBV10-1 and TRBJ2-1, with 13 bases matching TRBD2. This CDR3 comprises 16 residues. Germline trimming cut 0 bases from V and 4 bases from J; bases unmatched to any gene: 0. The V gene's germline CDR1 is WNHNN and CDR2 SYGVQD (reference sequence). The CDR3 loop reads CASSESTSGGYNEQFF. Incomplete CDR3 DNA: TGCGCCAGCAGTGAGTCGACTAGCGGGGGGTACAATGAG.

As to this clone: The read halts 3 residues ahead of the CDR3 end, with the missing end drawn from the germline J gene. V usage is TRBV20-1 and J usage is TRBJ1-1; 8 nucleotides agree with TRBD1. With V trimmed by 1 base and J by 0 bases, 10 bases remained unmatched. Germline assignment: CDR1 DFQATT and CDR2 SNEGSKA (reference sequence). The CDR3 totals 17 residues. CDR3 loop: CSARGGTGGTMNTEAFF. CDR3 DNA, as far as it was read: TGCAGTGCTAGAGGCGGGACAGGAGGGACAATGAACACTGAA.

As concerns this clone: The CDR3 end is not reached by the read, which stops 3 residues before it; the germline J gene fills it in. The genes are TRBV30 and TRBJ2-3; possibly TRBD2 for D (5 bases). Trimming left V 0 bases short and J 5 bases short, with 18 bases between. CDR3 size: 16 residues. CDR1 is GTSNPN, CDR2 SVGIG, per germline (reference sequence). The part of the CDR3 DNA that was read is TGTGCCTGGAGTGTACTTGGGCTAGCTGCTGTAGATACG. It codes for CAWSVLGLAAVDT. The complete CDR3 protein is CAWSVLGLAAVDTQYF.

Comment on this clone: The missing CDR3 end, 3 residues past where the read stops, is filled in from the germline J gene. This sequence joins TRBV29-1 and TRBJ1-5, with D unresolved. The ends were cut back, 4 bases at V and 9 bases at J, with 13 bases in the middle. Per the germline V gene, CDR1 is SQVTM and CDR2 is ANQGSEA. The CDR3 has 12 amino acids. Incomplete CDR3 DNA: TGCAGCGTTGGGTCAGAGGGCGCGCCC. Translated: CSVGSEGAP. The whole CDR3 protein is CSVGSEGAPQHF.

On this clone: Read coverage stops 3 residues before the CDR3 terminus; the germline J gene supplies the remainder. The rearrangement links TRBV20-1 to TRBJ2-5; D unclear. The germline V gene has CDR1 DFQATT and CDR2 SNEGSKA (reference sequence). The CDR3 covers 10 residues. The V gene lost 3 bases and the J gene lost 5 bases, with 4 bases spanning the gap. CDR3 DNA (partial): TGCAGTGCTAGGAGGGAGACC. Translating it yields CSARRET. The whole CDR3 region reads CSARRETQYF.